The present T cell receptor (beta chain) was sequenced within a study of blood T cell repertoires in COVID-19. CDR3 length: 14 amino acids. Trimming cost V 4 bases and J 6 bases, with 16 bases left between them. Germline CDR1 is MDHEN and CDR2 is SYDVKM. Clones were read by immunoSEQ multiplex PCR, and TCRdb kept only the in-frame ones, dropping some. The table lists 250,000 to 350,000 clones, approximately 85% of them singletons. The sequencing sample was made of peripheral blood. This clonotype was sampled from a human donor with COVID-19, enrolled during active disease. The donor label of this sample is uncertain. The chain recombines TRBV28 with TRBJ2-7; D may be TRBD2 (5 bases). The CDR3 loop reads CASSYPAPEAEQYF. The CDR3 nucleotides read TGTGCCAGCAGTTACCCGGCCCCGGAGGCCGAGCAGTACTTC.